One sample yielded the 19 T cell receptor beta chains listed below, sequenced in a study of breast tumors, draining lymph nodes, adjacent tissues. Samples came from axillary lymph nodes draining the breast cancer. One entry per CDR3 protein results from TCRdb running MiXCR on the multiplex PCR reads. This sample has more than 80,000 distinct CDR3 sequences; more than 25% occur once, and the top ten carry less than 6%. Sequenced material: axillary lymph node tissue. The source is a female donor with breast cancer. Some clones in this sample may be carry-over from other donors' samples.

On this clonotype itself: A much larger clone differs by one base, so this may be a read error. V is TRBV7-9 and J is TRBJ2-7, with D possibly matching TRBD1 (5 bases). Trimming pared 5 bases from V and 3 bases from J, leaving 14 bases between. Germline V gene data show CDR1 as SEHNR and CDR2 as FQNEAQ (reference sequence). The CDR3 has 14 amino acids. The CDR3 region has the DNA TGTGCCAGCAGCCGCGCGGCAGGGCGCTACGAGCAGTACTTC. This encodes CASSRAAGRYEQYF.

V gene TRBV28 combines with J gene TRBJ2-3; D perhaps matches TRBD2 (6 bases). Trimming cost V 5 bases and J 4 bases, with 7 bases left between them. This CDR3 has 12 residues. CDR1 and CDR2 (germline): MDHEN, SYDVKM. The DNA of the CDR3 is TGTGCCAGCAGTACGGGGGCAGATACGCAGTATTTT. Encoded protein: CASSTGADTQYF.

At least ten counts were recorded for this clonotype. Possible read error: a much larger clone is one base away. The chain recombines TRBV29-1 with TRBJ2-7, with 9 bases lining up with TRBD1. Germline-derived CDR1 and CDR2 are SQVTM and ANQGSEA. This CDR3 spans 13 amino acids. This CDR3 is CSAGTGNSYGQYF. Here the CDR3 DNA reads TGCAGCGCTGGGACAGGGAACTCCTACGGGCAGTACTTC.

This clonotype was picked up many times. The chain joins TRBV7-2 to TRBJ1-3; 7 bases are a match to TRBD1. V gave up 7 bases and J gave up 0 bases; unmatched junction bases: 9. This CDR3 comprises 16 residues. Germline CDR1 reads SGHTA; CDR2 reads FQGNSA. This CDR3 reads CASTLRQGYSGNTIYF. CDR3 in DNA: TGTGCCAGCACCCTTCGACAGGGCTACTCTGGAAACACCATATATTTT.

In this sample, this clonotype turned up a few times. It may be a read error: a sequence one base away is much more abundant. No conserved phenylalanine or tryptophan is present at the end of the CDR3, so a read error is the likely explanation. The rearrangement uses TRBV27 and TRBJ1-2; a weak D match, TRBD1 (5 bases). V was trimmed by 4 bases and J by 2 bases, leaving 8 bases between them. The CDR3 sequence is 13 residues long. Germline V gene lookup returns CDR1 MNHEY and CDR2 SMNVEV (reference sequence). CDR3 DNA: TGTGCCAGCAGTTATCAGGGCAACTATGGCTACACCCTC. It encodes CASSYQGNYGYTL.

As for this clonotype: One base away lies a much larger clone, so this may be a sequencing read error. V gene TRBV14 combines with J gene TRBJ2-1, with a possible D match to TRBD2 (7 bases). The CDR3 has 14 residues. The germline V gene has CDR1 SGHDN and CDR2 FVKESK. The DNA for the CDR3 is TGTGCCAGCAGCCCTCGGGGGGCGGACAATGAGCAGTCCTTC. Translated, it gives CASSPRGADNEQSF.

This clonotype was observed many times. The chain's CDR3 is CASSVEGGRGTDTQYF. The DNA for the CDR3 is TGTGCCAGCAGCGTAGAGGGGGGGCGTGGCACAGATACGCAGTATTTT. This chain uses TRBV9 with TRBJ2-3; TRBD2 might be the D (7 bases). Per germline, CDR1 SGDLS and CDR2 YYNGEE. The CDR3 is 16 residues long. Trimming cost V 0 bases and J 1 base, with 12 bases left between them.

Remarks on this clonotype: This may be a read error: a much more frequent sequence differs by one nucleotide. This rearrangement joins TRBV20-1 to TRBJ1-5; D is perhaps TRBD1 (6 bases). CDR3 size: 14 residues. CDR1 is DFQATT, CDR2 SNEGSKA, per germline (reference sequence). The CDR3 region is CSASRGRVNPPQHF. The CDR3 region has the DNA TGCAGTGCTTCCAGGGGCCGAGTCAATCCGCCCCAGCATTTT.

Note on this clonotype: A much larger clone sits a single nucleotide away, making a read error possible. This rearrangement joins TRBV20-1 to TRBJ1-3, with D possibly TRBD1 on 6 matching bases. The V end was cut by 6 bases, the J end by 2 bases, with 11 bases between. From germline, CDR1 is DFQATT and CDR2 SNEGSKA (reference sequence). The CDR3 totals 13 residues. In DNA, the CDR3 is TGCAGTGCACTCGGGACACCTGGAAACACCATATATTTT. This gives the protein CSALGTPGNTIYF.

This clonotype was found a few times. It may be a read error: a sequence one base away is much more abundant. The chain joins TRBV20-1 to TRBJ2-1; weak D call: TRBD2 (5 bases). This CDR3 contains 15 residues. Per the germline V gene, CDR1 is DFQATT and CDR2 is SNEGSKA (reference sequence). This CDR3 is CSARGILSSSNEQFF. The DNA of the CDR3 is TGCAGTGCCCGGGGTATTCTTAGCTCCTCCAATGAGCAGTTCTTC.

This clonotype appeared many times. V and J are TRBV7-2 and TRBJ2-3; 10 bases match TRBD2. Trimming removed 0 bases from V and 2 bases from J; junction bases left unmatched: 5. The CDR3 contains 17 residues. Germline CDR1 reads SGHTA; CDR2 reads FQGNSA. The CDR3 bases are TGTGCCAGCAGCTTAGCCGGACTAGCGGTCACCACAGATACGCAGTATTTT. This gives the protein CASSLAGLAVTTDTQYF.

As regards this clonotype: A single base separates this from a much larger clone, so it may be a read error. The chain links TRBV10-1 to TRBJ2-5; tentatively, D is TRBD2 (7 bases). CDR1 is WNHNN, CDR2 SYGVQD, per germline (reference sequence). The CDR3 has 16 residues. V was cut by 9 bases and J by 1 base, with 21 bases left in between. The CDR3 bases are TGCGCCAGTATACATGTTAGGGGGGGCTCCCAAGAGACCCAGTACTTC. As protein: CASIHVRGGSQETQYF.

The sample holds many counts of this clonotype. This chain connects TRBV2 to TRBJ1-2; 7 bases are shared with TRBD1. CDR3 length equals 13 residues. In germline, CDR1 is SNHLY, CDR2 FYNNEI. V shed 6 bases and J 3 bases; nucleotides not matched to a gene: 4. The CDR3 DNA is TGTGCCAGCAGCCAGGGGACAGACTATGGCTACACCTTC. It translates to CASSQGTDYGYTF.

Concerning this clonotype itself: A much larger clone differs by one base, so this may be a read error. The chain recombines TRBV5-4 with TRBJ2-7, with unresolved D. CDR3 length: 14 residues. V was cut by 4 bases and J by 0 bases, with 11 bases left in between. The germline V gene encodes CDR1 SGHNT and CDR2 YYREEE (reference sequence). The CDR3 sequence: CASSPDQASYEQYF. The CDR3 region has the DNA TGTGCCAGCAGCCCGGACCAGGCCTCCTACGAGCAGTACTTC.

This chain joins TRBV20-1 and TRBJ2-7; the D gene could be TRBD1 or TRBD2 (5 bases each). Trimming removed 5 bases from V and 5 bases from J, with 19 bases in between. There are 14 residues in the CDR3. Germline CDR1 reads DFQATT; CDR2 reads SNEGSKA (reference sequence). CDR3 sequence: CSADKWERGDEQYF. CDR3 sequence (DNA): TGCAGTGCTGATAAGTGGGAGAGGGGCGACGAGCAGTACTTC.

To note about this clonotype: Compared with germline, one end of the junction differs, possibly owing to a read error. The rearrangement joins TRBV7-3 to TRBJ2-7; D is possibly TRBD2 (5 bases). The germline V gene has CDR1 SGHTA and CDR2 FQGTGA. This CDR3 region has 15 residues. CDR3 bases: TGTGCCAGCAGCTTTGAGGGTGGGAGCGCTGGGGAGCAGCACTTC. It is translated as CASSFEGGSAGEQHF.

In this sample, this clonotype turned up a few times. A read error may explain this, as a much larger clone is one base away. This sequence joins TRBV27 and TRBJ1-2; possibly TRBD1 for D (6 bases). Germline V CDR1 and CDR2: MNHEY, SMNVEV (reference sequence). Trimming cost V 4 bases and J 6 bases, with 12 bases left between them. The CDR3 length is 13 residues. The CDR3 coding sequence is TGTGCCAGCAGTTACAGGGAGCGCGATGGCTACACCTTC. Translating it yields CASSYRERDGYTF.

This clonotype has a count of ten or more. CDR3 region: CASSQQRGGLYEQYF. CDR3 DNA sequence: TGTGCCAGCAGCCAACAGCGGGGGGGTTTATACGAGCAGTACTTC. The chain carries TRBV7-2 and TRBJ2-7, with TRBD2 identical over 10 bases. Trimming cost V 5 bases and J 4 bases; bases outside gene matches: 8. Per the germline V gene, CDR1 is SGHTA and CDR2 is FQGNSA. CDR3 length: 15 residues.

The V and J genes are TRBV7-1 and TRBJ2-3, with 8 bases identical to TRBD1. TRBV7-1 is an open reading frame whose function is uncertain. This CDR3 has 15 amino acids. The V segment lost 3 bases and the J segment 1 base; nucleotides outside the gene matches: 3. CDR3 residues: CASSSQTGGTDTQYF. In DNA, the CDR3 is TGTGCCAGCAGCTCCCAGACAGGGGGCACAGATACGCAGTATTTT.